Shown below are 14 T cell receptor beta chains from a single sample sequenced in a study of cytomegalovirus exposure and HLA in healthy donors. Measured with immunoSEQ multiplex PCR; TCRdb has only the in-frame clones, and not every one. The sample lists about 98,000 clones, about 83% occurring once. Sequencing was done on a sample of PBMCs. The receptors shown here come from a woman aged 25 to 39 in good health and CMV-seronegative.

The chain carries TRBV10-3 and TRBJ2-1, with 12 bases that match TRBD2. The CDR3 extends over 14 amino acids. CDR1 and CDR2 (germline): ENHRY, SYGVKD. The junction had 1 base not matched to a gene; V was cut back by 5 bases and J by 5 bases. The CDR3 here is CAISRTSGNNEQFF. The CDR3 nucleotides read TGTGCCATCAGTCGGACTAGCGGGAACAATGAGCAGTTCTTC.

The V and J genes are TRBV15 and TRBJ2-5; D uncertain. Trimming shortened V by 7 bases and J by 3 bases, and 12 bases separated the two germline ends. The CDR3 runs to 13 residues. Germline values: CDR1 LNHNV, CDR2 YYDKDF (reference sequence). DNA of the CDR3: TGTGCCACCAAGCTCTATATGGAAGAGACCCAGTACTTC. This translates into CATKLYMEETQYF.

The chain uses TRBV5-1 and TRBJ1-4; D is unresolved. The V gene's germline CDR1 is SGHRS and CDR2 YFSETQ. V lost 3 bases and J 7 bases, leaving 16 bases between the germline ends. CDR3 size: 15 residues. The CDR3: CASSSSAVMAEKLFF. CDR3 bases: TGCGCCAGCAGCTCCTCTGCGGTAATGGCTGAAAAACTGTTTTTT.

The CDR3 reads CASSSALVLAGGQGNEQFF. The CDR3 coding sequence is TGTGCCAGCAGCTCCGCACTCGTTCTAGCGGGAGGCCAAGGTAATGAGCAGTTCTTC. The chain uses TRBV7-9 and TRBJ2-1; 11 nucleotides match TRBD2. The germline gives CDR1 SEHNR, CDR2 FQNEAQ (reference sequence). The CDR3 loop spans 19 amino acids. J lost 7 bases, V lost 4 bases, and 18 bases had no gene match.

The chain couples TRBV10-3 to TRBJ1-5; a possible D gene is TRBD1 (5 bases). The germline V and J ends were trimmed by 6 bases and 4 bases, with 10 bases remaining between them. From germline, CDR1 is ENHRY and CDR2 SYGVKD. The CDR3 consists of 13 residues. CDR3 protein: CAIREQANQPQHF. In nucleotides, the CDR3 is TGTGCCATCAGGGAACAGGCTAATCAGCCCCAGCATTTT.

The chain joins TRBV5-5 to TRBJ1-1; no clear D. The germline gives CDR1 SGHKS, CDR2 YYEKEE (reference sequence). The CDR3 has 15 residues. Trimming shortened V by 0 bases and J by 4 bases, and 13 bases separated the two germline ends. The CDR3 region has the DNA TGTGCCAGCAGCTTGGTTTGGCGAGAGGGCACTGAAGCTTTCTTT. It encodes CASSLVWREGTEAFF.

This clone was counted a single time. This rearrangement joins TRBV12-5 to TRBJ2-3; 12 nucleotides agree with TRBD2. The CDR3 runs to 16 residues. V shed 4 bases, J shed 6 bases, and the junction held 8 bases outside the gene matches. Germline CDR1 reads LGHNT; CDR2 reads FRNRAP. CDR3 coding DNA: TGTGCTAGTGGTTCGGGACTAGCGGGCCTCGCGGATACGCAGTATTTT. Translating gives CASGSGLAGLADTQYF.

The rearrangement uses TRBV11-1 and TRBJ2-7; TRBD1 is a possible D gene (6 bases). The V gene's germline CDR1 is SGHAT and CDR2 FQDESV (reference sequence). The germline V and J ends were trimmed by 6 bases and 2 bases, with 17 bases remaining between them. The CDR3 is 15 amino acids. This CDR3 is CASSQQGGSTYEQYF. The DNA for the CDR3 is TGTGCCAGCAGTCAACAAGGGGGTTCCACCTACGAGCAGTACTTC.

The table lists this clone with a few counts. The V call is TRBV6-1, the J call TRBJ2-2; D possibly corresponds to TRBD1 (6 bases). Germline V gives CDR1 MNHNS, CDR2 SASEGT. V was cut by 2 bases and J by 6 bases, with 10 bases left in between. The CDR3 is made up of 14 amino acids. CDR3 loop: CASSEWGHPGELFF. The CDR3 DNA sequence: TGTGCCAGCAGTGAATGGGGACACCCCGGGGAGCTGTTTTTT.

This chain links TRBV28 with TRBJ1-3; possibly TRBD1 for D (6 bases). From germline, CDR1 is MDHEN and CDR2 SYDVKM. Trimming left V 5 bases short and J 4 bases short, with 12 bases between. CDR3 length equals 14 residues. The CDR3 loop is CASSIQGMGNTIYF. DNA for the CDR3: TGTGCCAGCAGTATACAGGGTATGGGAAACACCATATATTTT.

The chain joins TRBV5-4 to TRBJ2-7; 12 bases align to TRBD1. This CDR3 spans 16 amino acids. Germline V CDR1 and CDR2: SGHNT, YYREEE (reference sequence). The ends lost 0 bases at V and 6 bases at J; junction bases unmatched: 7. The CDR3: CASSLVGQGALTEQYF. CDR3 coding DNA: TGTGCCAGCAGCTTGGTGGGACAGGGGGCTTTAACCGAGCAGTACTTC.

The V and J genes are TRBV18 and TRBJ2-6; tentatively, D is TRBD1 (5 bases). Germline V gene sequence: CDR1 KGHSH, CDR2 LQKENI. V was shortened by 0 bases and J by 0 bases, with 12 bases between the two germline ends. The CDR3 totals 18 residues. The CDR3 DNA reads as TGTGCCAGCTCACCACCGGTGCTAGGGGCCTCTGGGGCCAACGTCCTGACTTTC. Protein: CASSPPVLGASGANVLTF.

The chain couples TRBV27 to TRBJ2-5; 7 bases map to TRBD1. The CDR3 length is 17 residues. Losses at the gene ends were 4 bases for V and 5 bases for J; bases not matched to a gene: 16. CDR1 MNHEY and CDR2 SMNVEV come from the germline V gene (reference sequence). Here the CDR3 DNA reads TGTGCCAGCAGTTCGCTCAGAACAGGGGTAATCTGGGAGACCCAGTACTTC. Protein: CASSSLRTGVIWETQYF.

This clone showed up just once. This chain joins TRBV11-2 and TRBJ2-1, with D possibly being TRBD2 (5 bases). V dropped 10 bases and J dropped 2 bases, with 12 bases sitting between them. Germline CDR1 is SGHAT and CDR2 is FQNNGV. The CDR3 runs to 13 residues. This chain's CDR3 is CATSQRTYNEQFF. The CDR3 DNA follows: TGTGCCACCTCTCAGCGGACCTACAATGAGCAGTTCTTC.